The 27 T cell receptor beta chains given below trace back to one sample, sequenced in a study of response to subunit inactivated influenza vaccine. TCRdb independently ran MiXCR on the RT-PCR reads; one entry per CDR3 protein. The sample lists around 600,000 distinct CDR3 sequences, around 11% occurring once. These data also featured in a second study, about T cells expressing NK-cell markers. From that report: The authors made TCR beta cDNA libraries by 5'RACE template switching. This switching added a universal primer site and UMIs.

This specimen consisted of PBMCs from blood, obtained on the day of vaccination. The receptors were gathered from a man between 50 and 59 years old who received an inactivated influenza vaccine.

The chain uses TRBV28 and TRBJ2-7, with TRBD2 as a possible D gene (5 bases). Germline CDR1 and CDR2: MDHEN and SYDVKM. CDR3 length: 14 residues. Trimming took 0 bases from V and 5 from J, leaving 11 bases between them. CDR3 bases: TGTGCCAGCAGTTTATGGCAGGCGGGTCACGAGCAGTACTTC. As protein: CASSLWQAGHEQYF. Looking up the rest from reference TRBV28 and TRBJ2-7 gives the full variable domain: DVKVTQSSRYLVKRTGEKVFLECVQDMDHENMFWYRQDPGLGLRLIYFSYDVKMKEKGDIPEGYSVSREKKERFSLILESASTNQTSMYLCASSLWQAGHEQYFGPGTRLTVT.

This clonotype was detected many times. The chain carries TRBV10-3 and TRBJ1-2; TRBD1 is a possible D gene (5 bases). Germline lookup yields CDR1 ENHRY and CDR2 SYGVKD. The CDR3 totals 16 residues. V was pared by 6 bases and J by 4 bases, with 21 bases between. Written as DNA, the CDR3 is TGTGCCATCAGCGGGGCGCTCCGAACGAGCAGCTATGGCTACACCTTC. Its protein product is CAISGALRTSSYGYTF.

J is TRBJ2-2 and V is TRBV11-2; 7 bases match TRBD1. After removal of 8 bases from V and 1 base from J, the junction contained 4 bases not matched to a gene. CDR1 is SGHAT and CDR2 is FQNNGV in the germline V gene. CDR3 length: 14 residues. CDR3 loop: CASGGTVNTGELFF. The CDR3 DNA reads TGTGCCAGCGGTGGGACAGTGAACACCGGGGAGCTGTTTTTT.

This clonotype was seen a few times. The chain recombines TRBV20-1 with TRBJ2-1; D is ambiguous. Trimming pared 6 bases from V and 8 bases from J, leaving 20 bases between. Germline CDR1 reads DFQATT; CDR2 reads SNEGSKA (reference sequence). CDR3 length equals 14 residues. The CDR3 DNA is TGCAGTGCCCTATTCCGGGCACGAGGCTATGAGCAGTTCTTC. Translated: CSALFRARGYEQFF.

There are many counts of this clonotype. This sequence joins TRBV28 and TRBJ2-2, with 8 bases matching TRBD2. Germline V CDR1 and CDR2: MDHEN, SYDVKM. The trim removed 6 bases at V and 1 base at J, leaving 7 bases unmatched. There are 16 residues in the CDR3. CDR3 region: CASSSGGTRNTGELFF. For the CDR3, the DNA is TGTGCCAGCAGCAGCGGCGGGACTAGGAACACCGGGGAGCTGTTTTTT.

This clonotype was detected only a few times. V is TRBV3-1 and J is TRBJ1-4; 9 bases fit TRBD1. The germline V gene has CDR1 LGHDT and CDR2 YNNKEL (reference sequence). The junction had 7 bases not matched to a gene; V was cut back by 2 bases and J by 6 bases. The CDR3 sequence is 16 residues long. In DNA, the CDR3 is TGTGCCAGCAGCCAAAGCCGGGGACAGGGAGATGAAAAACTGTTTTTT. It translates to CASSQSRGQGDEKLFF. Complete variable domain (other parts from reference TRBV3-1 and TRBJ1-4): DTAVSQTPKYLVTQMGNDKSIKCEQNLGHDTMYWYKQDSKKFLKIMFSYNNKELIINETVPNRFSPKSPDKAHLNLHINSLELGDSAVYFCASSQSRGQGDEKLFFGSGTQLSVL.

This clonotype has a handful of counts. The gene calls are TRBV6-2 or TRBV6-3 and TRBJ2-7; 10 bases line up with TRBD2. The V gene's germline CDR1 is MNHEY and CDR2 SVGEGT. V trimming: 8 bases; J trimming: 2 bases; junction bases outside the gene matches: 6. This CDR3 spans 14 amino acids. CDR3 in DNA: TGTGCCAGCTGTCGGACTAGCGGACCCTACGAGCAGTACTTC. Its translation: CASCRTSGPYEQYF.

The J gene is TRBJ2-3, the V gene TRBV6-5; perhaps D is TRBD1 or TRBD2 (5 bases each). The V gene's germline CDR1 is MNHEY and CDR2 SVGAGI. The V gene lost 4 bases and the J gene lost 1 base, with 15 bases spanning the gap. The CDR3 has 16 residues. CDR3 in amino acids: CASSSRLGGGTDTQYF. The CDR3 nucleotides are TGTGCCAGCAGTTCACGCCTTGGGGGTGGCACAGATACGCAGTATTTT.

The gene calls are TRBV5-1 and TRBJ2-3; the D gene is possibly TRBD1 (6 bases). Looked up from germline, CDR1 is SGHRS and CDR2 is YFSETQ. The ends were cut back, 0 bases at V and 7 bases at J, with 9 bases in the middle. The CDR3 totals 13 residues. In DNA, the CDR3 is TGCGCCAGCAGCTTGGACAGGGAACATACGCAGTATTTT. Protein: CASSLDREHTQYF. The full variable domain, completed using reference TRBV5-1 and TRBJ2-3, is KAGVTQTPRYLIKTRGQQVTLSCSPISGHRSVSWYQQTPGQGLQFLFEYFSETQRNKGNFPGRFSGRQFSNSRSEMNVSTLELGDSALYLCASSLDREHTQYFGPGTRLTVL.

A few counts support this clonotype. This chain joins TRBV7-9 and TRBJ2-6; D not resolved. CDR3 length equals 17 residues. Germline V CDR1 and CDR2: SEHNR, FQNEAQ (reference sequence). The V end lost 0 bases, the J end lost 2 bases, and 11 bases lay between the germline ends. CDR3 sequence (DNA): TGTGCCAGCAGCTTAGCTTCACGACCGGCTGGGGCCAACGTCCTGACTTTC. As protein: CASSLASRPAGANVLTF.

The J gene is TRBJ2-1, the V gene TRBV6-1; 7 nucleotides agree with TRBD2. The CDR3 is 15 residues long. The J segment lost 0 bases and the V segment lost 6 bases, leaving 5 bases of the junction unmatched. Germline CDR1 and CDR2: MNHNS and SASEGT. CDR3 in amino acids: CASRPGGNSYNEQFF. Here the CDR3 DNA reads TGTGCCAGCAGGCCCGGGGGGAACTCCTACAATGAGCAGTTCTTC.

This clonotype showed up many times. The CDR3 DNA reads as TGCAGCGTCGCCGGCTGGTCAACAGATACGCAGTATTTT. Amino acid sequence: CSVAGWSTDTQYF. J is TRBJ2-3 and V is TRBV29-1; D uncertain. Germline CDR1 and CDR2: SQVTM and ANQGSEA. CDR3 length: 13 amino acids. V lost 6 bases to trimming and J lost 3 bases, with 13 bases between them.

V usage is TRBV27 and J usage is TRBJ2-1; D gene uncertain. The germline V gene has CDR1 MNHEY and CDR2 SMNVEV (reference sequence). V gave up 2 bases and J gave up 9 bases, with 11 bases separating them. The CDR3 has 13 amino acids. The CDR3 sequence is CASSLRRVGEQFF. CDR3 sequence (DNA): TGTGCCAGCAGTTTAAGACGGGTCGGTGAGCAGTTCTTC.

This clonotype was seen at least ten times. This rearrangement joins TRBV6-1 to TRBJ2-3; D is possibly TRBD2 (5 bases). Deletions cut 4 bases from V and 3 bases from J, with 8 bases between. There are 13 residues in the CDR3. Germline CDR1 MNHNS, CDR2 SASEGT. In DNA form, the CDR3 reads TGTGCCAGCAGTGTGAGGGTTACAGATACGCAGTATTTT. This gives the protein CASSVRVTDTQYF.

This sequence joins TRBV24-1 and TRBJ2-1; no firm D call. Between the trimmed V and J ends, which lost 9 bases and 3 bases, there was a span of 14 bases. This CDR3 spans 14 amino acids. Looked up from germline, CDR1 is KGHDR and CDR2 is SFDVKD. CDR3 in amino acids: CATRGAFSYNEQFF. In nucleotides, the CDR3 is TGTGCCACCCGTGGAGCGTTTAGCTACAATGAGCAGTTCTTC.

The gene calls are TRBV20-1 and TRBJ2-7, with D perhaps TRBD1 or TRBD2 (5 bases each). Germline V CDR1 and CDR2: DFQATT, SNEGSKA (reference sequence). This CDR3 is built from 12 residues. V was trimmed by 4 bases and J by 3 bases, leaving 10 bases between them. CDR3 protein: CSAIRDVYEQYF. CDR3 DNA sequence: TGCAGTGCTATTAGGGACGTCTACGAGCAGTACTTC.

This clonotype was seen a few times. The chain links TRBV5-5 to TRBJ2-7; D possibly corresponds to TRBD2 (6 bases). The V and J ends lost 4 bases and 3 bases respectively, with 17 bases between them. Germline values: CDR1 SGHKS, CDR2 YYEKEE (reference sequence). The CDR3 is 15 amino acids. CDR3 loop: CASSRTFRGNYEQYF. The CDR3 bases are TGTGCCAGCAGCCGCACCTTTCGGGGGAACTACGAGCAGTACTTC.

This clonotype occurred many times. The chain carries TRBV7-2 and TRBJ2-3; TRBD2 might be the D (7 bases). The V gene's germline CDR1 is SGHTA and CDR2 FQGNSA. This CDR3 region has 14 residues. Trimming removed 3 bases from V and 2 bases from J, with 9 bases in between. For the CDR3, the DNA is TGTGCCAGCAGCTTGCGGGGGCCCACAGATACGCAGTATTTT. This sequence encodes CASSLRGPTDTQYF.

This clonotype was seen at least ten times. The chain couples TRBV4-3 to TRBJ2-2; no clear D gene. From germline, CDR1 is LGHNA and CDR2 YSLEER. V was trimmed by 1 base and J by 4 bases, leaving 7 bases between them. This CDR3 has 14 amino acids. CDR3 nucleotide sequence: TGCGCCAGCAGCCAAGTACTACTCACCGGGGAGCTGTTTTTT. Its translation is CASSQVLLTGELFF.

The sample holds a few counts of this clonotype. This chain connects TRBV20-1 to TRBJ2-5, with TRBD2 matching 7 bases. The V and J ends lost 4 bases and 5 bases, in that order; junction bases with no gene match: 7. Germline V lookup: CDR1 DFQATT, CDR2 SNEGSKA (reference sequence). The CDR3 sequence is 13 residues long. The CDR3 sequence is CSANSGGTETQYF. The CDR3 DNA reads as TGCAGTGCTAATTCGGGGGGTACGGAGACCCAGTACTTC.

The chain has TRBV3-1 and TRBJ2-1; 14 nucleotides agree with TRBD2. V was pared by 7 bases and J by 7 bases, with 9 bases of the junction left unmatched. The CDR3 length is 16 residues. Germline lookup yields CDR1 LGHDT and CDR2 YNNKEL (reference sequence). The CDR3 nucleotides read TGTGCCAGCACTACAGTGACTAGCGGGAGGGGTAATGAGCAGTTCTTC. Translation gives CASTTVTSGRGNEQFF.

This clonotype was counted only a few times. The chain combines TRBV7-2 with TRBJ2-3; 11 bases map to TRBD1. After removal of 3 bases from V and 5 bases from J, the junction contained 4 bases not matched to a gene. The CDR3 has 15 residues. Germline CDR1 SGHTA, CDR2 FQGNSA. In DNA form, the CDR3 reads TGTGCCAGCAGCTTCGGACAGGGGGCGCAAGATACGCAGTATTTT. Translating it yields CASSFGQGAQDTQYF. Together with reference TRBV7-2 and TRBJ2-3, the CDR3 gives the full variable domain: GAGVSQSPSNKVTEKGKDVELRCDPISGHTALYWYRQSLGQGLEFLIYFQGNSAPDKSGLPSDRFSAERTGGSVSTLTIQRTQQEDSAVYLCASSFGQGAQDTQYFGPGTRLTVL.

The V call is TRBV4-2, the J call TRBJ1-1; no clear D gene. CDR1 is LGHNA, CDR2 YNFKEQ, per germline. V gave up 0 bases and J gave up 0 bases, with 14 bases separating them. The CDR3 spans 17 residues. CDR3 DNA: TGTGCCAGCAGCCAAGATTGGGTCGGCAGCTTGAACACTGAAGCTTTCTTT. As protein: CASSQDWVGSLNTEAFF.

This clonotype was detected only a few times. The chain joins TRBV2 to TRBJ2-5, with 10 nucleotides matching TRBD2. There are 17 residues in the CDR3. Losses at the gene ends were 5 bases for V and 2 bases for J; bases not matched to a gene: 11. CDR1 and CDR2 from the germline V gene are SNHLY and FYNNEI. For the CDR3, the DNA is TGTGCCAGCAGTTTTCAGCTAGGACTAGCGGAACAAGAGACCCAGTACTTC. Its translation: CASSFQLGLAEQETQYF.

V usage is TRBV20-1 and J usage is TRBJ1-5, with 8 bases aligning to TRBD1. CDR3 length: 13 amino acids. Germline V gene data show CDR1 as DFQATT and CDR2 as SNEGSKA (reference sequence). The V and J ends lost 1 base and 7 bases, in that order; junction bases with no gene match: 3. CDR3 protein: CSARVTGDQPQHF. The CDR3 DNA is TGCAGTGCTAGAGTGACAGGGGACCAGCCCCAGCATTTT.

This clonotype was counted a few times. The chain links TRBV3-1 to TRBJ2-2; D gene ambiguous. In germline, CDR1 is LGHDT, CDR2 YNNKEL (reference sequence). The length of the CDR3 is 15 residues. With 1 base removed from V and 3 bases from J, the gap between germline ends came to 9 bases. The CDR3 region has the DNA TGTGCCAGCAGCCAAGTTGTCCTGGACACCGGGGAGCTGTTTTTT. This codes for CASSQVVLDTGELFF.

This clonotype has only a few counts. This rearrangement joins TRBV5-1 to TRBJ2-3; TRBD2 might be the D (7 bases). This CDR3 region has 14 residues. The V end lost 0 bases, the J end lost 7 bases, and 12 bases lay between the germline ends. Germline V CDR1 and CDR2: SGHRS, YFSETQ. CDR3: CASSLVGGLNTQYF. CDR3 DNA: TGCGCCAGCAGCTTGGTCGGGGGGCTGAATACGCAGTATTTT. Filled out from reference TRBV5-1 and TRBJ2-3, the complete variable domain reads KAGVTQTPRYLIKTRGQQVTLSCSPISGHRSVSWYQQTPGQGLQFLFEYFSETQRNKGNFPGRFSGRQFSNSRSEMNVSTLELGDSALYLCASSLVGGLNTQYFGPGTRLTVL.